This T cell receptor (beta chain) is from a study of CXCR3-negative and CXCR3-positive naive CD8 T cells. Study outcomes and limitations: Sequencing showed both naive subsets with comparably high diversity, and memory CD8+ cells much lower. Greater hydrophobicity was found in TRB CDR3s of CXCR3-positive naive cells than of CXCR3-negative naive cells. For naive cells, CXCR3-negative and CXCR3-positive subsets had similar TRBV-TRBJ usage; for memory cells, usage differed.

TRB cDNA was prepared as libraries by UMI-labeled 5' RACE. Reprocessing the 5' RACE reads, TCRdb reports a single entry for every CDR3 protein and omits DNA. The sample's table shows approximately 90,000 distinct CDR3 sequences. Subsets of CD8+ T cells were each sorted in triplicate at roughly 300,000 cells apiece. Naive CD8+ T cells carried a CD45RO-CCR7+CD27+CD95- phenotype. Of note for this clonotype: As yet, its antigen is unknown.

The CDR3 totals 12 residues. Germline CDR1 and CDR2: MDHEN and SYDVKM. Sequenced material: naive CXCR3+ CD8+ T cells from blood. Subset here: CD45RO-CCR7+CD27+CD95- naive CD8+ T cells expressing CXCR3 (TNR3+). This TCR was sampled from a human donor in good health. Some clones in this sample may be carry-over from other donors' samples. This chain connects TRBV28 to TRBJ2-3; TCRdb indicates TRBD2, and absent DNA this call remains unverified. The CDR3 protein is CASRRVPDTQYF. The variable domain in full, with the rest retrieved from reference TRBV28 and TRBJ2-3, is DVKVTQSSRYLVKRTGEKVFLECVQDMDHENMFWYRQDPGLGLRLIYFSYDVKMKEKGDIPEGYSVSREKKERFSLILESASTNQTSMYLCASRRVPDTQYFGPGTRLTVL.